This T cell receptor beta chain was identified during a study of PD-L1 blockade in urothelial cancer. Study in general: Intravenous atezolizumab, 1,200 mg every 3 weeks, was begun by patients in the mid-2010s. Researchers found blood samples held a median of 141,255 T cells.

Findings and caveats of the study: It was durable-benefit patients whose tumor-associated blood clones expanded more at 3 weeks.

TCRdb's table, derived via immunoSEQ multiplex PCR, lists solely in-frame clones and lacks some. The sample contains more than 75,000 clones, 84% of which appear only once. As to this clone: Antigen: not known.

The length of the CDR3 is 15 residues. The V gene's germline CDR1 is MGHDK and CDR2 SYGVNS. V lost 10 bases and J lost 1, with 19 bases in between. Documented time point: pretreatment peripheral blood. The gene calls are TRBV25-1 and TRBJ1-1; the D gene is possibly TRBD1 (5 bases). This material consisted of PBMCs, taken around atezolizumab (anti-PD-L1) treatment. This TCR came from a man in his 60s with urothelial cancer. The CDR3, as DNA: TGTGCCACCAGGAGGTCATCTAGGGGGAACACTGAAGCTTTCTTT. Translating gives CATRRSSRGNTEAFF.